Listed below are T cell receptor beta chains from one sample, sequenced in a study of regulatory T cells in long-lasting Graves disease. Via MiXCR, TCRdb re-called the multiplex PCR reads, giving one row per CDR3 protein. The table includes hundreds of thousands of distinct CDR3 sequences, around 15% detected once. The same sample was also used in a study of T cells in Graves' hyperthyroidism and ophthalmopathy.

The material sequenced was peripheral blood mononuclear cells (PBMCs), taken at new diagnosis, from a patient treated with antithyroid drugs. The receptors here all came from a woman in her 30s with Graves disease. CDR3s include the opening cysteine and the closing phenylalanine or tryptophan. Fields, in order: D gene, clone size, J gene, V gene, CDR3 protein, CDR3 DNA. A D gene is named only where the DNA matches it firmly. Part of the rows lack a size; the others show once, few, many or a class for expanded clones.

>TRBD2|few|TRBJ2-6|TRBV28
CASSRRLARLSGANVLTF
TGTGCCAGCAGTCGCAGACTAGCGAGACTCTCTGGGGCCAACGTCCTGACTTTC
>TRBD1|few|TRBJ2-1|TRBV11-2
CASSLKDRAYDEQFF
TGTGCCAGCAGCTTAAAAGACAGGGCTTACGATGAGCAGTTCTTC
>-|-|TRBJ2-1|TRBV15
CATSRARSSYNEQFF
TGTGCCACCAGTCGTGCGCGGTCCTCCTACAATGAGCAGTTCTTC
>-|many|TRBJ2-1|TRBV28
CASSLSASLGNEQFF
TGTGCCAGCAGTTTATCCGCTAGCCTCGGGAATGAGCAGTTCTTC
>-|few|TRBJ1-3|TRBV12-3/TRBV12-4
CASRAQEKISGNTIYF
TGTGCCAGCAGGGCCCAAGAGAAGATCTCTGGAAACACCATATATTTT
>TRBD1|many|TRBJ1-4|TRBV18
CASSPPGNRGLEKLFF
TGTGCCAGCTCACCACCAGGAAACAGGGGCCTTGAAAAACTGTTTTTT
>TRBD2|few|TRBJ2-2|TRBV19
CASSFRTSQTGELFF
TGTGCCAGTTCCTTCCGGACTAGCCAGACCGGGGAGCTGTTTTTT
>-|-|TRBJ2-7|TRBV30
CAWRRGITYEQYF
TGTGCCTGGAGGAGGGGGATTACGTACGAGCAGTACTTC
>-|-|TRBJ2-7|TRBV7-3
CASSSGQEGSEQYF
TGTGCCAGCAGCTCCGGACAGGAGGGGTCCGAGCAGTACTTC
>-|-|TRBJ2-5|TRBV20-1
CSAREMGETQYF
TGCAGTGCTAGAGAGATGGGGGAGACCCAGTACTTC
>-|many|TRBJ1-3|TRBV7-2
CASSLVPTGSGNTIYF
TGTGCCAGCAGCTTAGTTCCTACAGGGTCTGGAAACACCATATATTTT
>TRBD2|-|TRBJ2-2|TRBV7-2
CASSRTGLAGRIGELFF
TGTGCCAGCAGCCGAACCGGACTAGCGGGACGTATCGGGGAGCTGTTTTTT
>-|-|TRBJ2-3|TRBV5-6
CASSLSGLSDTQYF
TGTGCCAGCAGCTTGTCTGGGTTGTCAGATACGCAGTATTTT
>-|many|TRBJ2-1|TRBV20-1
CSARGPSAGNEQFF
TGCAGTGCTAGAGGGCCTAGCGCGGGGAATGAGCAGTTCTTC
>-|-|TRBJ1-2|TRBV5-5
CASSLDSAYGYTF
TGTGCCAGCAGCTTGGATTCAGCCTATGGCTACACCTTC
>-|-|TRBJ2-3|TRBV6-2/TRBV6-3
CASTYSDRSTDTQYF
TGTGCCAGCACCTACTCAGACAGGAGCACAGATACGCAGTATTTT
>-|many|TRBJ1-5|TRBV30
CAWSVQVQQPQHF
TGTGCCTGGAGTGTACAGGTACAACAGCCCCAGCATTTT
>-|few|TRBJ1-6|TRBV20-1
CSARWAGTVDNSPLHF
TGCAGTGCTAGATGGGCCGGGACGGTCGATAATTCACCCCTCCACTTT
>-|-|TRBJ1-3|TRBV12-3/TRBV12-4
CASSLRQGAGNTIYF
TGTGCCAGCAGCCTTAGGCAGGGTGCTGGAAACACCATATATTTT
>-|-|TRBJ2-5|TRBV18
CASSLTSGKETQYF
TGTGCCAGCTCACTGACGTCGGGCAAAGAGACCCAGTACTTC
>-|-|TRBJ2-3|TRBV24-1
CATSDITKVGTQYF
TGTGCCACCAGTGATATAACAAAGGTGGGTACGCAGTATTTT
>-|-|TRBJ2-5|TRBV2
CASSEARGPGNF
TGTGCCAGCAGTGAAGCGAGAGGGCCGGGAAACTTC
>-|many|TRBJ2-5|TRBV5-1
CASSLRGEETQYF
TGTGCCAGCAGCTTGAGAGGGGAAGAGACCCAGTACTTC
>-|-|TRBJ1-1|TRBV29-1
CSAVPGNTEAFF
TGCAGCGCCGTTCCTGGGAACACTGAAGCTTTCTTT
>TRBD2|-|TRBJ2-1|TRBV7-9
CASSYTSGRTYNEQFF
TGTGCCAGCAGCTATACTAGCGGGAGGACCTACAATGAGCAGTTCTTC
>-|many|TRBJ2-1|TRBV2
CASSEPYNEQFF
TGTGCCAGCAGTGAACCCTACAATGAGCAGTTCTTC
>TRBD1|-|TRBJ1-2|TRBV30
CAWGTGGYGYTF
TGTGCCTGGGGGACAGGGGGGTATGGCTACACCTTC
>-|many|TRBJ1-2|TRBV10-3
CAISEGTPNYGYTF
TGTGCCATCAGTGAAGGCACACCTAACTATGGCTACACCTTC
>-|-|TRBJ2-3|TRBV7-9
CASSLATRRDSIYTDTQYF
TGTGCCAGCAGCTTAGCTACGCGGCGGGACAGTATTTACACAGATACGCAGTATTTT
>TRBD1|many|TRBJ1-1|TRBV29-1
CSVEDPGGEAFF
TGCAGCGTTGAAGACCCAGGGGGCGAAGCTTTCTTT
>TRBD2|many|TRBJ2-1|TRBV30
CAWSIRLAGVSEQFF
TGTGCCTGGAGTATTCGACTAGCGGGAGTGAGTGAGCAGTTCTTC
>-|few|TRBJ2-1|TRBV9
CASSEPNRGGPDNEQFF
TGTGCCAGCAGCGAGCCTAACAGGGGAGGGCCCGACAATGAGCAGTTCTTC
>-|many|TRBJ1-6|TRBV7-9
CASSLVAGGNSPLHF
TGTGCCAGCAGCTTAGTGGCAGGCGGAAATTCACCCCTCCACTTT
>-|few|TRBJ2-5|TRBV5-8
CASSFYSTGETQYF
TGTGCCAGCAGCTTTTATTCAACGGGGGAGACCCAGTACTTC
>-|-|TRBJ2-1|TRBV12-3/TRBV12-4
CASSNRVNEQFF
TGTGCCAGCAGTAACAGGGTCAATGAGCAGTTCTTC
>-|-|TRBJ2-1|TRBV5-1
CASSPEPRDSIPNEQFF
TGCGCCAGCAGCCCCGAGCCCCGGGACTCCATACCCAATGAGCAGTTCTTC
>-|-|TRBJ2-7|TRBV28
CASVGTPDYEQYF
TGTGCCAGCGTCGGAACTCCCGACTACGAGCAGTACTTC
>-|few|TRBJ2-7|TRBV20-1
CSAHARGRYEQYF
TGCAGTGCACATGCCAGGGGTAGATACGAGCAGTACTTC
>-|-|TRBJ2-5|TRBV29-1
CSATGISGVGETQYF
TGCAGCGCCACGGGTATTTCAGGGGTCGGAGAGACCCAGTACTTC
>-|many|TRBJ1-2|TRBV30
CAWSGVEGNYGYTF
TGTGCCTGGAGTGGGGTTGAGGGGAACTATGGCTACACCTTC
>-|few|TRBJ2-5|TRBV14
CASSPSVRTQYF
TGTGCCAGCAGCCCCTCAGTCCGGACCCAGTACTTC
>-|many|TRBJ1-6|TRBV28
CASSSEAGLISPLHF
TGTGCCAGCAGCTCGGAGGCAGGGCTAATCTCACCCCTCCACTTT
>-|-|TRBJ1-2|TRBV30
CAWRVGRGGYGYTF
TGTGCCTGGAGAGTGGGGCGGGGAGGCTATGGCTACACCTTC
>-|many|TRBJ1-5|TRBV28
CASSLKAHPQHF
TGTGCCAGCAGTTTAAAAGCGCATCCCCAGCATTTT
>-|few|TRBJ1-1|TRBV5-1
CASSYAGGNTEAFF
TGTGCCAGCAGTTACGCCGGGGGTAACACTGAAGCTTTCTTT
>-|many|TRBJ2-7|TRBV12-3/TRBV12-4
CASSGAFPYEQYF
TGTGCCAGCAGTGGGGCTTTCCCCTACGAGCAGTACTTC
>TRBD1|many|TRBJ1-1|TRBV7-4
CASSPPRGFDTEAFF
TGTGCCAGCAGCCCACCCAGGGGGTTCGACACTGAAGCTTTCTTT
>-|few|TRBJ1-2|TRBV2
CASSRYLDRPDGYTF
TGTGCCAGCAGTCGCTACCTCGACAGGCCAGACGGCTACACCTTC
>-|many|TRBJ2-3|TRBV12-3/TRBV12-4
CASSLVSSTDTQYF
TGTGCCAGCAGTTTAGTCTCTAGCACAGATACGCAGTATTTT
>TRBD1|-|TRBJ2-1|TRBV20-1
CSARDVQGGYNEQFF
TGCAGTGCTAGAGATGTACAGGGGGGATACAATGAGCAGTTCTTC
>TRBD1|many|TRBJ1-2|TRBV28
CASSPRQGLSYGYTF
TGTGCCAGCAGCCCGAGACAGGGGCTGAGCTATGGCTACACCTTC
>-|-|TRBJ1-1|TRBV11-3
CASSLDLGTWNTEAFF
TGTGCCAGCAGCTTAGATCTTGGGACTTGGAACACTGAAGCTTTCTTT